This T cell receptor beta chain was recorded in a study of cytomegalovirus exposure and HLA in healthy donors (dated by TCRdb to the late 2010s). Looking at the study overall: According to an earlier analysis of a few hundred of the donors, about 180 million T cells yielded roughly 100 million unique TCR beta sequences and roughly 280 Gb of sequence data. An early release covering around 630 HLA-typed donors comprised approximately 290 gigabases of sequencing data and approximately 80 million unique TCR sequences. The genetic ancestry cluster associated with self-reported Caucasian donors included approximately 85% of the roughly 400 genotyped donors. The study aimed to test whether cataloging public T cell receptors could reveal signatures of past pathogen exposure. The study used immunosequencing to profile the T cell repertoires of under 700 subjects and linked those repertoires to cytomegalovirus serostatus. In addition to the first cohort of 666 subjects, a separate validation cohort of 120 different subjects was used. To predict cytomegalovirus infection status, the study brought together high-throughput TCR immunosequencing, statistical association of individual TCRs with disease status, and machine learning. A later analysis re-examined previously published TCR beta repertoires from several hundred donors and added high-resolution HLA genotyping to investigate patterns of TCR occurrence. Rather than using new phenotypic data, the later analysis identified candidate immune exposures from TCR beta sequences and from how often those sequences occurred across donors. In an earlier analysis of several hundred of the donors, high-throughput TCR beta sequencing was used to judge whether each TCR beta V gene segment behaved as functional or pseudogenic. Alongside the repertoire data, information on donor age, sex, ethnicity and CMV serostatus was compiled. A later genetic analysis took genome-wide SNP genotypes for about 55% of the roughly 670 donors and used that subset as a discovery cohort. All discovery cohort repertoires had been generated using a single sequencing platform. Class I and class II HLA loci were covered by the typing at four-digit resolution. The number of typed donors differed by locus: roughly 620-640 for A, B, C, DRB1 and DQB1; some 500 for DQA1; over 600 for DPA1; and approximately 450 for DPB1. Five DR-DQ haplotypes were handled as single units for association and clustering, since linkage in the cohort was strong. Across some 400 genotyped donors of the cohort, an average of roughly 230,000 unique TCR beta nucleotide sequences per donor were sequenced, and roughly a sixth of those sequences were non-productive.

Including the terminal cysteine and phenylalanine, the CDR3 comprises 14 residues. Just the 42-base CDR3 DNA is kept, in frame starting at base 1. The germline V gene encodes CDR1 SSHAT and CDR2 FNYEAQ (reference sequence). Library prep was done by the immunoSEQ multiplex PCR assay. For the multiplex PCR, a mixture combining 60 forward primers for TCR Vbeta segments and 13 reverse primers for TCR Jbeta segments was used. The CDR3 region of rearranged TCR beta genes was amplified from genomic DNA with a multiplex PCR assay. The Illumina HiSeq System was used to sequence the amplified TCR beta libraries as 87-base-pair reads. As for the authors' bioinformatics: A later analysis counted about 82 million unique TCR beta chains across the 700 or so repertoires, and around 12 million of these chains were shared by at least two donors. To remove PCR and sequencing errors, raw reads were error-corrected and collapsed into unique sequences using a nearest-neighbor algorithm that merged closely related sequences. Alignment of CDR3 sequences to IMGT reference sequences was used to assign V, D and J gene segments. For a sequence to be retained, a match of at least six nucleotides to both a V gene segment and a J gene segment was required. A rearrangement counted as productive if the CDR3 had no stop codons and remained in frame with V and J, and every other rearrangement counted as non-productive. CDR3 was defined by IMGT convention, running from the second conserved V-encoded cysteine to the conserved J-encoded phenylalanine. In an earlier analysis of roughly 610 of the donors, sequences lacking an unambiguous match to a single V gene segment were excluded. In an earlier analysis of 450 to 750 of the donors, a V segment was called functional when productive rearrangements were above 56.7%, and segregating when the standard deviation between donors exceeded 5%. A statistical classification framework was developed to diagnose cytomegalovirus status using the catalog of TCR beta chain sequences. In a later analysis, TCR nucleotide sequences were compared against IMGT/GENE-DB human TR gene sequences so that V and J genes could be assigned. A later analysis assigned CDR3 sequences and most-parsimonious VDJ recombination scenarios with the TCRdist pipeline. A later analysis defined each TCR beta chain by its CDR3 amino acid sequence plus V-gene family, and excluded reads lacking a unique V-gene family. A later analysis removed 550 to 700 highly shared, low-generation-probability nucleotide sequences to deal with suspected cross-contamination and a sequencing artifact. For each public chain, a later analysis derived a clonal expansion index from normalized ranks of inferred template counts within each repertoire. Generation probabilities in a later analysis came from a VDJ recombination model fitted to out-of-frame rearrangements, and those results were checked against IGoR. In a later analysis, TCR-TCR, TCR-HLA and TCR-CMV co-occurrence was scored with hypergeometric tests, and a repertoire-size bias correction was applied to TCR pairs. A later analysis estimated false discovery rates by permuting HLA or CMV assignments 20 times. In a later analysis, co-occurring TCRs were grouped using DBSCAN, and TCRdist sequence similarity was added for clustering within HLA-allele-positive subsets. Co-occurrence clustering excluded repertoires with fewer than 30,000 or more than 120,000 public chains, plus five with anomalous nucleotide sharing. Not all clones reach the TCRdb copy of this immuneACCESS table, which keeps in-frame sequences only. Checked studies attribute under half of the gap to unresolved V genes and leave the rest unexplained. V, J and clone size are taken as reported in that table, and D and trimming were inferred from the DNA itself. For this sample there are 100,000 or so clones; 78% appear just once. 4.5% to 5.5% of the sample rests with the top ten.

Here is what the overall study found, with its caveats: Because counts were too low, 15 or so rarely observed V segments, including chromosome 9 orphons, were excluded from the earlier analysis of a few hundred of the donors. A later analysis found that most CMV-associated TCR beta chains appeared HLA-restricted, with HLA associations seemingly driven largely by CMV exposure. In a later analysis, TCR association rates were found to vary across HLA loci, with the most associated TCRs seen for DRB1 alleles and the fewest for HLA-C alleles. Cytomegalovirus status was reported to be diagnosed by the classifier with high specificity and sensitivity in both the original and validation cohorts. Linkage disequilibrium might explain the correlated functional status among segregating V segments, but an unknown experimental factor could not be excluded. Because the 87-base-pair reads could not distinguish some IMGT-functional V segments, including TRBV6-2 and TRBV6-3, those segments were excluded. At a false discovery rate of 0.05, a later analysis linked some 17,000 TCR beta sequences to specific HLA alleles. Because HLA typing was unavailable for some donors at each locus, only the typed subset was used in association tests. The only immune exposure information available for the cohort was CMV serostatus. Most TCR sequences were observed very rarely across donors, whereas some public TCRs were present in many individuals. A few of the identified cytomegalovirus-associated TCR beta chains were confirmed in vitro to be specific for cytomegalovirus antigens. Broadly in line with IMGT annotations, most TCR beta V segments showed up in productive rearrangements about 90% or about 30% of the time in an earlier analysis of about 500 of the donors. In a later genetic analysis, fewer N-insertions in productive TCRs were reported among donors in an Asian-associated ancestry cluster than the approximately 630-donor mean. The authors suggested that the approach could potentially be generalized to other disease states and immunological phenotypes. An association between a missense DCLRE1C variant and V-gene and J-gene trimming of TCR beta chains was found in a later genetic analysis and replicated in an independent cohort. The sequencing pipeline was judged likely to have produced a cluster of highly shared sequence variants as a technical artifact. Presence/absence analyses assumed roughly uniform sequencing depth across donors, an assumption that may not hold. In this cohort, only TCR beta chains were sequenced, and detectable features were limited by the absence of alpha or paired-chain data. In the study, some 180 TCR beta chains were listed as associated with cytomegalovirus. Assigning TCR associations to individual alleles was difficult when HLA alleles, especially DR and DQ, strongly co-occurred. In a later analysis, several top co-occurrence clusters were reported to appear linked to parvovirus B19, influenza, CMV and Epstein-Barr virus. Compared with equally common non-associated chains, HLA-associated TCR beta chains in a later analysis were more clonally expanded and had lower generation probabilities. A further reported finding was that TCR beta sequences accurately predicted the HLA-A and HLA-B alleles for most subjects in the first cohort.

Details on this clone: Its antigen target is currently unknown. An end of the junction does not agree with germline; a read error may underlie this.

In total, 666 healthy bone marrow donors made up the cohort. At the time of sampling, all cohort members were nominally healthy, though unrecorded immune exposures were likely present. The donor tested CMV seropositive, placing the donor among the approximately 310 seropositive members of the cohort. Each donor provided a peripheral blood sample, and peripheral blood mononuclear cells were used for TCR beta sequencing. The Qiagen DNeasy Blood Extraction Kit was used to extract genomic DNA from the blood cell samples. This sequence uses TRBV7-7 and TRBJ2-3; the D region possibly corresponds to TRBD2 (6 bases align). This TCR derives from a woman in her forties in good health and CMV-seropositive. The sample comprised PBMCs. DNA sequence: TGTGCTAGCAGCTTAGACGGGAGCGGAGATACGCAGTATTTT. The translation is CASSLDGSGDTQYF.